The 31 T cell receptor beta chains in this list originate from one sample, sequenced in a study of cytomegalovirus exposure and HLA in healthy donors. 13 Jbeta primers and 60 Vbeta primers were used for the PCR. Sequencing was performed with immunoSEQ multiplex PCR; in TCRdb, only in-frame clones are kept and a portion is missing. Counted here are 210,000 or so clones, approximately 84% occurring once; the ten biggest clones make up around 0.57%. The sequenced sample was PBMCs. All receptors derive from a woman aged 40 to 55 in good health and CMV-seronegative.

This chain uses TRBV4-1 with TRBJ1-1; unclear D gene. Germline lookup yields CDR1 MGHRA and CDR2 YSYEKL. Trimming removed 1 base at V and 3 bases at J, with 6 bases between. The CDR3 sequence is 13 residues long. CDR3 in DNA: TGCGCCAGCAGCCAAGCTGTCGACACTGAAGCTTTCTTT. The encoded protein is CASSQAVDTEAFF.

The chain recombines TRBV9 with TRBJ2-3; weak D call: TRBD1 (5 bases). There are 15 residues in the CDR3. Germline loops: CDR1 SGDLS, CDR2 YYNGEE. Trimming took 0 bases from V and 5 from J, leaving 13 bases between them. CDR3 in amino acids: CASSVEQGVGDTQYF. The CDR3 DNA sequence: TGTGCCAGCAGCGTAGAGCAGGGTGTAGGAGATACGCAGTATTTT.

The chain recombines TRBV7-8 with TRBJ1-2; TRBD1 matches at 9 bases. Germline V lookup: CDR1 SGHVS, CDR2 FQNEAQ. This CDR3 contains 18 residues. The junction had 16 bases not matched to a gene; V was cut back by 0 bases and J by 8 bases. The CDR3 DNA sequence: TGTGCCAGCAGCTTAGCGTCCCTGTCCGGACAGGGGAGCGGCGGCTACACCTTC. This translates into CASSLASLSGQGSGGYTF.

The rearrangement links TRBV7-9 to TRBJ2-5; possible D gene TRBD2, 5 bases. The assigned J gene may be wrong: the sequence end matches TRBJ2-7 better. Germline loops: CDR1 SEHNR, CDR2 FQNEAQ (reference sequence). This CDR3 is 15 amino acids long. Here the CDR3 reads CASSLGPQRTYEQYF. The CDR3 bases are TGTGCCAGCAGCTTAGGGCCTCAGCGGACCTACGAGCAGTACTTC.

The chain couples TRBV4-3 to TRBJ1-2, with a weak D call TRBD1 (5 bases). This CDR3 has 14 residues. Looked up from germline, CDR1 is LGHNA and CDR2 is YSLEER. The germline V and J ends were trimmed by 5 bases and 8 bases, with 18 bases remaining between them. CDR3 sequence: CASSTIQGQGGYTF. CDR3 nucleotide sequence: TGCGCCAGCAGCACGATACAAGGGCAGGGCGGCTACACCTTC.

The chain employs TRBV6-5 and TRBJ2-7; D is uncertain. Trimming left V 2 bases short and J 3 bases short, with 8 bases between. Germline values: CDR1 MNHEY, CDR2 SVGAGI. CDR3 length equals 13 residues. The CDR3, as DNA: TGTGCCAGCAGTTACGGGCAGATCTACGAGCAGTACTTC. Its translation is CASSYGQIYEQYF.

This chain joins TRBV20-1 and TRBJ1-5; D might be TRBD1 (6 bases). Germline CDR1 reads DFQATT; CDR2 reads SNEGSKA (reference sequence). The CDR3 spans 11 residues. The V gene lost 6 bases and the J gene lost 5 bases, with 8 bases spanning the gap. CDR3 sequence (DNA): TGCAGTGCGGGGGGGCATCAGCCCCAGCATTTT. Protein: CSAGGHQPQHF.

CDR3 coding DNA: TGTGCCAGCAGTTACTCGACAGGGACGAATTCACCCCTCCACTTT. Protein product: CASSYSTGTNSPLHF. The V call is TRBV6-6, the J call TRBJ1-6; 7 nucleotides line up with TRBD1. The CDR3 extends over 15 amino acids. Germline CDR1 is MNHNY and CDR2 is SVGAGI (reference sequence). Unmatched junction bases numbered 3, after V lost 0 bases and J lost 7 bases.

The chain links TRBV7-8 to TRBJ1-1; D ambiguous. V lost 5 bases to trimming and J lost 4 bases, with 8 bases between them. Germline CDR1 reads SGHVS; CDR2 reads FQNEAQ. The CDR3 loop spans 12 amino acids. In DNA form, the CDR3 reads TGTGCCAGCAGCGAATCTATCACTGAAGCTTTCTTT. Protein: CASSESITEAFF.

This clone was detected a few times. CDR3 amino acids: CASSVDGTPGANVLTF. In DNA, the CDR3 is TGTGCCAGCAGCGTGGACGGTACCCCTGGGGCCAACGTCCTGACTTTC. The V call is TRBV5-4, the J call TRBJ2-6; D unresolved. The V gene lost 4 bases and the J gene lost 2 bases, with 13 bases spanning the gap. From germline, CDR1 is SGHNT and CDR2 YYREEE (reference sequence). This CDR3 is 16 amino acids long.

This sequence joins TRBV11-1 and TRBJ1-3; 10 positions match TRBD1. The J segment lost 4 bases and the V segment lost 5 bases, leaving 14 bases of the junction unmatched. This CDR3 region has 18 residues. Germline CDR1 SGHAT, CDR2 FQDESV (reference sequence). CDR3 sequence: CASSRGTGDPRRGNTIYF. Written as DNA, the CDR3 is TGTGCCAGCAGCCGCGGGACAGGGGACCCAAGAAGAGGAAACACCATATATTTT.

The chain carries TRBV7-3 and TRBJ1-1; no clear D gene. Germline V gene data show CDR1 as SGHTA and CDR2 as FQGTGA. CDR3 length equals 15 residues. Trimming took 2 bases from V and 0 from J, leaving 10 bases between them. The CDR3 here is CASSLEGGLNTEAFF. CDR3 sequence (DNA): TGTGCCAGCAGCTTAGAAGGCGGGTTGAACACTGAAGCTTTCTTT.

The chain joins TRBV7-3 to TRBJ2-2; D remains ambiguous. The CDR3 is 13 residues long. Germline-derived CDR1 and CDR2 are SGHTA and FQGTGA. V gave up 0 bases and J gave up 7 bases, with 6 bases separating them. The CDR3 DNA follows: TGTGCCAGCAGCTTAACGATCGGCGGGGAGCTGTTTTTT. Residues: CASSLTIGGELFF.

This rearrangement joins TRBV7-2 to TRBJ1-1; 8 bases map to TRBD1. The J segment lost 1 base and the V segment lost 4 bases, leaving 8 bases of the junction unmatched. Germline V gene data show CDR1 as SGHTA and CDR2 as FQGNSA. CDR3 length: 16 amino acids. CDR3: CASSSPGGSGNTEAFF. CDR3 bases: TGTGCCAGCAGCTCGCCAGGGGGCTCTGGGAACACTGAAGCTTTCTTT.

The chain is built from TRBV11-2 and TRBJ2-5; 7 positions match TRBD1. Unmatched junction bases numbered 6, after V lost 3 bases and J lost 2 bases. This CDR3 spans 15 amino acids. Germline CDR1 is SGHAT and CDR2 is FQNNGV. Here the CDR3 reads CASSFMTGLQETQYF. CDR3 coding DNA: TGTGCCAGCAGCTTCATGACAGGGTTGCAAGAGACCCAGTACTTC.

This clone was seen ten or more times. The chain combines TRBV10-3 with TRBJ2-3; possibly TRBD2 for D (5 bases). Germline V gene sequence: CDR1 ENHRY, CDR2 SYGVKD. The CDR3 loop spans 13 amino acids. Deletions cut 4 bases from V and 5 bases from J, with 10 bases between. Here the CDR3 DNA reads TGTGCCATCAGTGGCGGGTACAAAGATACGCAGTATTTT. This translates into CAISGGYKDTQYF.

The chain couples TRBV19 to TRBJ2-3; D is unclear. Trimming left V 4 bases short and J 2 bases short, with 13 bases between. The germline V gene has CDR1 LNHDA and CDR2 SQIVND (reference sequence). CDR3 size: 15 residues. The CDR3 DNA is TGTGCCAGTAGTAAGATGACTGCCCTCACAGATACGCAGTATTTT. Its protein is CASSKMTALTDTQYF.

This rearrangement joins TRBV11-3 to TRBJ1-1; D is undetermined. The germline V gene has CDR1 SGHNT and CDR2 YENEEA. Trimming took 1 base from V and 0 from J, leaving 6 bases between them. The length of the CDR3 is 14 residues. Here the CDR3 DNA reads TGTGCCAGCAGCTTAGGAGGGATGAACACTGAAGCTTTCTTT. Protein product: CASSLGGMNTEAFF.

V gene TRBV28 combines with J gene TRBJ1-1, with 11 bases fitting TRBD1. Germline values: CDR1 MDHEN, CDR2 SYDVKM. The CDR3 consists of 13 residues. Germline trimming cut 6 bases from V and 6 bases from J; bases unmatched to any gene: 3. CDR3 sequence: CASRSGQGAEAFF. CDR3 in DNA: TGTGCCAGCAGATCGGGACAGGGGGCTGAAGCTTTCTTT.

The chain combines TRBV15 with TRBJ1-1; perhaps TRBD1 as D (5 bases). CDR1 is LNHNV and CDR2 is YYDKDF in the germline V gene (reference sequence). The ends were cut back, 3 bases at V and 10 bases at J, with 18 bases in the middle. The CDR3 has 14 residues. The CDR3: CATSSSRQSAPAFF. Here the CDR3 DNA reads TGTGCCACCAGCAGCAGTAGACAGTCAGCTCCAGCTTTCTTT. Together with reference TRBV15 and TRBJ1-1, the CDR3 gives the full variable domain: DAMVIQNPRYQVTQFGKPVTLSCSQTLNHNVMYWYQQKSSQAPKLLFHYYDKDFNNEADTPDNFQSRRPNTSFCFLDIRSPGLGDTAMYLCATSSSRQSAPAFFGQGTRLTVV.

CDR3 DNA: TGTGCTTCGGAGGAGGTGGGAGGCTACACCTTC. As protein: CASEEVGGYTF. The chain recombines TRBV30 with TRBJ1-2; D gene uncertain. The CDR3 covers 11 residues. The germline gives CDR1 GTSNPN, CDR2 SVGIG (reference sequence).

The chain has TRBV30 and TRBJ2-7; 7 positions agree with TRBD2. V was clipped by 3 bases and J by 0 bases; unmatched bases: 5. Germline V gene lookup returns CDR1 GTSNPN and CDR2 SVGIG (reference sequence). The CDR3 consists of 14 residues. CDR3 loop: CAWREVAGSYEQYF. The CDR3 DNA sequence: TGTGCCTGGAGGGAGGTAGCGGGCTCCTACGAGCAGTACTTC.

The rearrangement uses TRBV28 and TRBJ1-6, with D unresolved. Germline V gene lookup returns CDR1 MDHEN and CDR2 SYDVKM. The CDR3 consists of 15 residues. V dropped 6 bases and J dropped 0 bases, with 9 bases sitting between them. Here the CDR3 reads CASRRGSSYNSPLHF. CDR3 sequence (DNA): TGTGCCAGCAGACGAGGGTCCTCCTATAATTCACCCCTCCACTTT.

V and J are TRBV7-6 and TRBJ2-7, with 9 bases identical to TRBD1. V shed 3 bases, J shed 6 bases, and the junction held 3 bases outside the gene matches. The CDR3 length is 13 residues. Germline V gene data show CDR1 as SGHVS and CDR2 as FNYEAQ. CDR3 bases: TGTGCCAGCAGCTTCGGGACAGGGAGCGAGCAGTACTTC. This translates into CASSFGTGSEQYF.

The CDR3 bases are TGCAGCATCCCGGGACAGGGGTGGGAAGCTTTCTTT. This codes for CSIPGQGWEAFF. The chain carries TRBV29-1 and TRBJ1-1, with TRBD1 matching over 10 bases. Germline values: CDR1 SQVTM, CDR2 ANQGSEA. The V segment lost 8 bases and the J segment 8 bases; nucleotides outside the gene matches: 8. This CDR3 has 12 amino acids.

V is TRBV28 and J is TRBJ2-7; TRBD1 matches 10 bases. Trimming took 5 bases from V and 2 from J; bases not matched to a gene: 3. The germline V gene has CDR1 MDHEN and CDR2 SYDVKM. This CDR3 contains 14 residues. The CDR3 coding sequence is TGTGCCAGCAGTCACGGACAGGGGGCCTACGAGCAGTACTTC. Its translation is CASSHGQGAYEQYF.

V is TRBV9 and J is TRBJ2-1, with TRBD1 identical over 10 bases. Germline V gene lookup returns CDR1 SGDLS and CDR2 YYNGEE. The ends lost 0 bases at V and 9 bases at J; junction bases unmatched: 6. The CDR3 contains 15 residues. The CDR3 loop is CASSVEGTGAVEQFF. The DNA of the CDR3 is TGTGCCAGCAGCGTAGAGGGGACAGGGGCTGTTGAGCAGTTCTTC.

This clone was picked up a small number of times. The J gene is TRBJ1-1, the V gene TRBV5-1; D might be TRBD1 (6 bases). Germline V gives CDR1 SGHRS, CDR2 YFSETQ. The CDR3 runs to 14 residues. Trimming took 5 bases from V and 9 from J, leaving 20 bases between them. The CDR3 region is CASRMEGGSGQAFF. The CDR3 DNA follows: TGCGCCAGCAGAATGGAGGGGGGGTCGGGACAAGCTTTCTTT.

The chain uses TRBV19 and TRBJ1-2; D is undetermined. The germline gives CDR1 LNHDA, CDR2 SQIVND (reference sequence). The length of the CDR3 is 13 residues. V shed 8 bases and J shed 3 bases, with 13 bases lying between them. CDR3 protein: CASGLGVYYGYTF. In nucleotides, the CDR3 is TGTGCCAGTGGGCTGGGAGTCTACTATGGCTACACCTTC. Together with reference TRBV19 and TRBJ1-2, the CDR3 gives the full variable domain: DGGITQSPKYLFRKEGQNVTLSCEQNLNHDAMYWYRQDPGQGLRLIYYSQIVNDFQKGDIAEGYSVSREKKESFPLTVTSAQKNPTAFYLCASGLGVYYGYTFGSGTRLTVV.

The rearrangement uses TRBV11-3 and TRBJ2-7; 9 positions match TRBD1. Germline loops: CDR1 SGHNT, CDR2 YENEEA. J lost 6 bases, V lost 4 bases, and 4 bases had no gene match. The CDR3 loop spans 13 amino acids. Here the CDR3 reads CASSSRDRAEQYF. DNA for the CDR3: TGTGCCAGCAGCTCTCGGGACAGGGCCGAGCAGTACTTC.

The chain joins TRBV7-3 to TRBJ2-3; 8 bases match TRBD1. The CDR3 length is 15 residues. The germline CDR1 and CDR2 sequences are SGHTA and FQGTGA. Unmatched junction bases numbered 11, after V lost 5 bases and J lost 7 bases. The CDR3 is CASSRDQGAVNTQYF. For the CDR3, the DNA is TGTGCCAGCAGCCGAGACCAGGGGGCGGTGAATACGCAGTATTTT.